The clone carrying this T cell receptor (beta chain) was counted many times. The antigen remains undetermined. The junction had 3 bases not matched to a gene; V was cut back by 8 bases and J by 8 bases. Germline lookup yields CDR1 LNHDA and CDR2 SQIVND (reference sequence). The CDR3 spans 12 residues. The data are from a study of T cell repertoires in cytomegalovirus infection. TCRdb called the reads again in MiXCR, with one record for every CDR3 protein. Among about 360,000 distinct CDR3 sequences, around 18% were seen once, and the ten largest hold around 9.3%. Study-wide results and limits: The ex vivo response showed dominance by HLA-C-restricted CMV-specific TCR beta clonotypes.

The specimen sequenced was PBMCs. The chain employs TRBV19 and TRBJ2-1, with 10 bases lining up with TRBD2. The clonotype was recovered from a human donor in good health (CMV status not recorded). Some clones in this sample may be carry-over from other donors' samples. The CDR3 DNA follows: TGTGCCAGTCGTGGACTAGCGGATGAGCAGTTCTTC. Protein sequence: CASRGLADEQFF.